This is a list of T cell receptor beta chains from one sample in a study of identical twins. TCRdb ran MiXCR on the 5' RACE reads and lists one entry per CDR3 protein. The table includes a few hundred thousand distinct CDR3 sequences, approximately 12% detected once. These data also featured in a second study, about yellow fever vaccine responses in identical twins.

The sequencing input was memory (CD45RO+) T cells sorted from blood. The receptors were sampled from a woman younger than 30 in good health. Both conserved end residues are part of each CDR3. D genes are given only for firm matches. Expanded clones get a size class; other rows say once, few or many, or leave the size out.

CDR3 length,V gene,J gene,clone size,D gene,CDR3 DNA,CDR3 protein
15,TRBV5-1,TRBJ2-1,many,TRBD2,TGCGCCAGCAGCTTGGAACTAGCGGGTTACAATGAGCAGTTCTTC,CASSLELAGYNEQFF
15,TRBV4-1,TRBJ1-4,many,TRBD1,TGCGCCAGCAGCCCAAGGACAGGATTTCATGAAAAACTGTTTTTT,CASSPRTGFHEKLFF
17,TRBV18,TRBJ1-1,few,TRBD1,TGTGCCAGCTCACCAAGAGCTTTCAGGGGGCTGAACACTGAAGCTTTCTTT,CASSPRAFRGLNTEAFF
14,TRBV20-1,TRBJ1-1,NA,NA,TGCAGTGCTAGAGTGGTGGACAGAAGAACTGAAGCTTTCTTT,CSARVVDRRTEAFF
13,TRBV20-1,TRBJ2-3,few,NA,TGCAGTGCTAGCGGGTTTAGCACAGATACGCAGTATTTT,CSASGFSTDTQYF
15,TRBV11-2,TRBJ2-1,many,TRBD2,TGTGCCAGCAGTTCGCTAGCGGGAGGTTCCAGTGAGCAGTTCTTC,CASSSLAGGSSEQFF
16,TRBV6-5,TRBJ2-5,few,TRBD2,TGTGCCAGCAGTTACTCGGGACTAGCGGGAGCCGAGACCCAGTACTTC,CASSYSGLAGAETQYF
16,TRBV12-3/TRBV12-4,TRBJ1-6,NA,TRBD1,TGTGCCAGCAGTTTAGCCGGACAGGGGGCAAATTCACCCCTCCACTTT,CASSLAGQGANSPLHF
12,TRBV29-1,TRBJ2-1,many,TRBD1,TGCAGCGGTAACAGGGGGTCCAATGAGCAGTTCTTC,CSGNRGSNEQFF
14,TRBV12-3/TRBV12-4,TRBJ2-3,NA,NA,TGTGCCAGCAGCACCTCAGGGACCCCAGATACGCAGTATTTT,CASSTSGTPDTQYF
16,TRBV12-3/TRBV12-4,TRBJ2-2,NA,TRBD1,TGTGCCAGCAGTTCCCCGACAGGGTCGGGCACCGGGGAGCTGTTTTTT,CASSSPTGSGTGELFF
14,TRBV5-1,TRBJ2-3,many,NA,TGCGCCAGCAGCTTATCCGGGGACACAGATACGCAGTATTTT,CASSLSGDTDTQYF
15,TRBV5-1,TRBJ2-7,few,TRBD2,TGCGCCAGCAGCGGAACTAGCGGGAGTTTTCCCGAGCAGTACTTC,CASSGTSGSFPEQYF
15,TRBV7-7,TRBJ2-3,NA,TRBD1,TGTGCTAGCAGTCTAGGGGGCGCTCTCACAGATACGCAGTATTTT,CASSLGGALTDTQYF
14,TRBV5-6,TRBJ2-7,NA,NA,TGTGCCAGCAGCCAGACTGGACACTCCTACGAGCAGTACTTC,CASSQTGHSYEQYF
14,TRBV6-6,TRBJ1-1,NA,NA,TGTGCCAGCAGTATCACAGCTATGAACACTGAAGCTTTCTTT,CASSITAMNTEAFF
15,TRBV9,TRBJ2-5,few,TRBD2,TGTGCCAGCAGCGTAGGACTAGCGATCGGTGAGACCCAGTACTTC,CASSVGLAIGETQYF
19,TRBV4-3,TRBJ2-7,NA,NA,TGCGCCAGCAGCCAAGGAGTTAGCGGCCCGTTCACCAACTCCTACGAGCAGTACTTC,CASSQGVSGPFTNSYEQYF
14,TRBV4-1,TRBJ2-1,NA,NA,TGCGCCAGCAGCCAATCGGGCGGATACAATGAGCAGTTCTTC,CASSQSGGYNEQFF
16,TRBV7-2,TRBJ1-1,few,TRBD1,TGTGCCAGCAGCGCGGACAGGTACGGTGGGAACACTGAAGCTTTCTTT,CASSADRYGGNTEAFF
16,TRBV27,TRBJ2-7,NA,TRBD1,TGTGCCAGCAGCTCAGTTACAGGGGACGCCACCTACGAGCAGTACTTC,CASSSVTGDATYEQYF
11,TRBV29-1,TRBJ2-1,few,NA,TGCAGCGTTGAAGACTACCATGAGCAGTTCTTC,CSVEDYHEQFF
14,TRBV28,TRBJ2-2,NA,TRBD1,TGTGCCAGCAGCCAACAGGGGGCTACCGGGGAGCTGTTTTTT,CASSQQGATGELFF
11,TRBV28,TRBJ2-3,NA,NA,TGTGCCAGCAGCCTACAGGGACCGCAGTATTTT,CASSLQGPQYF
18,TRBV20-1,TRBJ2-1,few,TRBD2,TGCAGTGCTAGCGGGTTCCTTAGCGGGAGTGAATATTTCAATGAGCAGTTCTTC,CSASGFLSGSEYFNEQFF
16,TRBV3-1,TRBJ1-2,many,NA,TGTGCCAGCAGCCAAGTAGTGGGACGAATCAACTATGGCTACACCTTC,CASSQVVGRINYGYTF
15,TRBV4-2,TRBJ2-1,few,NA,TGTGCCAGCAGCCGAGAGGGACTCCTTAGCGGTGAGCAGTTCTTC,CASSREGLLSGEQFF
16,TRBV2,TRBJ2-2,few,NA,TGTGCCAGCAGTGTTCCGGGACTGCAGAACACCGGGGAGCTGTTTTTT,CASSVPGLQNTGELFF
13,TRBV15,TRBJ1-1,few,NA,TGTGCCACCAGCAGATATCTGGAGTCTGAAGCTTTCTTT,CATSRYLESEAFF
14,TRBV29-1,TRBJ1-5,NA,NA,TGCAGCGTCTTAACAGGGATGAGCAATCAGCCCCAGCATTTT,CSVLTGMSNQPQHF
12,TRBV30,TRBJ2-7,NA,TRBD2,TGTGCCTCAGCGGGAGTCGGACACGAGCAGTACTTC,CASAGVGHEQYF
15,TRBV12-5,TRBJ1-2,NA,NA,TGTGCTAGTGGTTTCGGCGGAGGGGAGCCCTATGGCTACACCTTC,CASGFGGGEPYGYTF
15,TRBV6-4,TRBJ2-3,NA,NA,TGTGCCAGCAGTGAAGGTACTAGAGGCACAGATACGCAGTATTTT,CASSEGTRGTDTQYF
16,TRBV7-2,TRBJ1-1,few,NA,TGTGCCAGCAGCTTTGATACTAGGGGGACGATGACTGAAGCTTTCTTT,CASSFDTRGTMTEAFF
11,TRBV6-5,TRBJ1-2,few,NA,TGTGCCAGCAGGAGTGGCCGAGGCTACACCTTC,CASRSGRGYTF
15,TRBV5-5,TRBJ1-6,few,TRBD1,TGTGCCAGCAGCTTGGGAGACAGGGAGGGTTCACCCCTCCACTTT,CASSLGDREGSPLHF
12,TRBV6-2/TRBV6-3,TRBJ2-1,few,TRBD1,TGTGCCAGCAGTTTATTAGGGACAGGCCAGTTCTTC,CASSLLGTGQFF
14,TRBV9,TRBJ2-5,NA,NA,TGTGCCAGCAGCGAGCGTTTTCCTACGGATACCCAGTACTTC,CASSERFPTDTQYF
14,TRBV20-1,TRBJ1-4,NA,TRBD1,TGCAGTGCTAGAGACGCAGGGGGCGGAGAAAAACTGTTTTTT,CSARDAGGGEKLFF
14,TRBV10-3,TRBJ2-1,few,NA,TGTGCCATCAGTCACGGGGGTACCTACAATGAGCAGTTCTTC,CAISHGGTYNEQFF
15,TRBV3-1,TRBJ1-2,NA,NA,TGTGCCAGCAGCCAAGGACGTCAAGCTAACTATGGCTACACCTTC,CASSQGRQANYGYTF
16,TRBV20-1,TRBJ2-1,NA,NA,TGCAGTGCTAGAGATCTGGGGGGCGGAGACTACAATGAGCAGTTCTTC,CSARDLGGGDYNEQFF
14,TRBV29-1,TRBJ2-2,many,NA,TGCAGCGTTCGCAGGGAGAGGAACACCGGGGAGCTGTTTTTT,CSVRRERNTGELFF